One sample yielded the 27 T cell receptor beta chains listed below, sequenced in a study of blood T cell repertoires in COVID-19. Sequenced by immunoSEQ multiplex PCR; TCRdb stores in-frame clones only, minus some. The sample carries about 280,000 clones, about nine tenths recorded once. Sample: peripheral blood. The receptors shown here come from a man between 50 and 59 years old with acute or convalescent COVID-19.

V usage is TRBV29-1 and J usage is TRBJ1-4; 7 bases line up with TRBD1. Germline CDR1 SQVTM, CDR2 ANQGSEA. This CDR3 has 15 residues. The V segment lost 0 bases and the J segment 7 bases; nucleotides outside the gene matches: 8. CDR3 sequence: CSVEDQDRVGEKLFF. CDR3 bases: TGCAGCGTTGAAGATCAAGACAGGGTCGGTGAAAAACTGTTTTTT.

This chain connects TRBV6-1 to TRBJ1-5, with a weak D call TRBD1 (6 bases). The CDR3 has 14 residues. Trimming pared 1 base from V and 3 bases from J, leaving 7 bases between. The germline CDR1 and CDR2 sequences are MNHNS and SASEGT. The CDR3, as DNA: TGTGCCAGCAGTGAAGGGGGACACAATCAGCCCCAGCATTTT. It yields the protein CASSEGGHNQPQHF.

The chain joins TRBV21-1 to TRBJ2-2; TRBD2 is the table's D call, not checked against the DNA. TRBV21-1 is classified as a pseudogene. CDR3 length: 15 amino acids. CDR3 nucleotide sequence: TGTGCCAGCAGCAAACCTGGCGGGAGAGCCGGGGAGCTGTTTTTT. This translates into CASSKPGGRAGELFF.

The rearrangement links TRBV3-1 (or the pseudogene TRBV3-2) to TRBJ2-3; perhaps TRBD2 as D (6 bases). CDR3 size: 15 residues. In germline, CDR1 is LGHDT, CDR2 YNNKEL (reference sequence). V lost 0 bases, J lost 2 bases, and 9 bases lay in between. The CDR3, as DNA: TGTGCCAGCAGCCAAGAGGGGAGGCCCACAGATACGCAGTATTTT. Its protein is CASSQEGRPTDTQYF.

The CDR3 bases are TGTGCCAGCAGCAGTATTTCTCTAGCCTTATACAATGAGCAGTTCTTC. This encodes CASSSISLALYNEQFF. J is TRBJ2-1 and V is TRBV13; a weak D match, TRBD2 (5 bases). The germline gives CDR1 PRHDT, CDR2 FYEKMQ (reference sequence). V lost 5 bases to trimming and J lost 4 bases, with 18 bases between them. The CDR3 covers 16 residues.

Regarding this clone: Other DNA sequences in this sample translate to the same CDR3. The V and J genes are TRBV10-3 and TRBJ2-1; TRBD2 aligns across 12 bases. The trim removed 9 bases at V and 7 bases at J, leaving 10 bases unmatched. The germline V gene has CDR1 ENHRY and CDR2 SYGVKD. This CDR3 is 15 amino acids long. Here the CDR3 DNA reads TGTGCCATTGCGACTAGCGGGGGCCTGAATAATGAGCAGTTCTTC. Its protein is CAIATSGGLNNEQFF.

Of note for this clone: The sample holds other DNA sequences that translate to the same CDR3. V and J are TRBV5-1 and TRBJ1-2, with 7 bases identical to TRBD1. CDR3 length equals 13 residues. The germline gives CDR1 SGHRS, CDR2 YFSETQ. The trim removed 0 bases at V and 8 bases at J, leaving 4 bases unmatched. DNA of the CDR3: TGCGCCAGCAGCTTGGGACAGGGCCGAGGCTACACCTTC. Translation: CASSLGQGRGYTF.

The V call is TRBV7-9, the J call TRBJ1-1; TRBD1 is a possible D gene (6 bases). The germline V gene encodes CDR1 SEHNR and CDR2 FQNEAQ (reference sequence). Trimming took 1 base from V and 1 from J, leaving 19 bases between them. This CDR3 is built from 18 residues. The CDR3 loop is CASSLGLGQGQKNTEAFF. The CDR3 region has the DNA TGTGCCAGCAGCTTAGGATTAGGGCAGGGGCAGAAGAACACTGAAGCTTTCTTT.

This clone was seen once. The chain joins TRBV6-5 to TRBJ2-7, with D perhaps TRBD1 (6 bases). The CDR3 length is 14 residues. Trimming shortened V by 2 bases and J by 2 bases, and 10 bases separated the two germline ends. CDR1 and CDR2 (germline): MNHEY, SVGAGI. The CDR3 loop is CASSYIGGPYEQYF. The DNA of the CDR3 is TGTGCCAGCAGTTACATAGGGGGACCCTACGAGCAGTACTTC.

The rearrangement links TRBV12-2 to TRBJ2-7; no DNA check was done on the table's D call, TRBD1. TRBV12-2 is shown as a pseudogene. The CDR3 runs to 16 residues. CDR3 region: CASRFRRQTLSYEQYF. The CDR3 bases are TGTGCAAGTCGCTTTCGGAGACAGACTCTGTCCTACGAGCAGTACTTC.

This chain connects TRBV5-1 to TRBJ2-3; D is ambiguous. Trimming took 0 bases from V and 3 from J, leaving 8 bases between them. The CDR3 runs to 14 residues. Germline V gives CDR1 SGHRS, CDR2 YFSETQ. CDR3 DNA: TGCGCCAGCAGCTTGGTGAGTCGGACAGATACGCAGTATTTT. This gives the protein CASSLVSRTDTQYF.

The chain uses TRBV7-8 and TRBJ1-1; 9 positions agree with TRBD1. From germline, CDR1 is SGHVS and CDR2 FQNEAQ. The CDR3 is 15 amino acids. V dropped 5 bases and J dropped 5; count of bases not matched to a gene: 9. The CDR3: CASSPLQGAGTEAFF. CDR3 DNA sequence: TGTGCCAGCAGCCCTCTACAGGGGGCAGGGACTGAAGCTTTCTTT.

CDR3 sequence reads: CASTLSEGANEQYF. CDR3 sequence (DNA): TGTGCCAGCACCCTTTCAGAGGGGGCCAACGAGCAGTACTTC. J is TRBJ2-7 and V is TRBV7-9; 7 bases match TRBD1. After removal of 7 bases from V and 5 bases from J, the junction contained 11 bases not matched to a gene. This CDR3 region has 14 residues. Germline V gene data show CDR1 as SEHNR and CDR2 as FQNEAQ (reference sequence).

The chain carries TRBV11-3 and TRBJ2-7, with no clear D. CDR1 is SGHNT and CDR2 is YENEEA in the germline V gene. The V and J ends lost 3 bases and 2 bases respectively, with 8 bases between them. CDR3 length: 13 amino acids. CDR3 nucleotide sequence: TGTGCCAGCAGCTTTGGCAGTACCTACGAGCAGTACTTC. Encoded protein: CASSFGSTYEQYF.

The chain has TRBV21-1 and TRBJ2-1; the D call TRBD1 from the table was never checked on the DNA. TRBV21-1 represents a pseudogene. CDR3 length: 18 residues. The CDR3 DNA reads as TGTGCCAGCAGCAAAAGGCATGGACAGTCGAGCTCCTACAATGAGCAGTTCTTC. This sequence encodes CASSKRHGQSSSYNEQFF.

V usage is TRBV5-1 and J usage is TRBJ2-3, with TRBD2 identical over 7 bases. This CDR3 comprises 15 residues. CDR1 is SGHRS and CDR2 is YFSETQ in the germline V gene. V shed 3 bases and J 0 bases; nucleotides not matched to a gene: 4. CDR3 region: CASSSWGGSTDTQYF. For the CDR3, the DNA is TGCGCCAGCAGCTCCTGGGGGGGTAGCACAGATACGCAGTATTTT.

The rearrangement links TRBV19 to TRBJ2-7, with TRBD1 identical over 9 bases. This CDR3 has 14 residues. The germline gives CDR1 LNHDA, CDR2 SQIVND (reference sequence). The V segment lost 5 bases and the J segment 4 bases; nucleotides outside the gene matches: 6. CDR3 protein: CASSSTGGWYEQYF. CDR3 coding DNA: TGTGCCAGTAGTTCCACAGGGGGCTGGTACGAGCAGTACTTC.

This chain connects TRBV29-1 to TRBJ1-1; TRBD1 agrees at 8 bases. CDR1 and CDR2 (germline): SQVTM, ANQGSEA. Trimming cost V 6 bases and J 4 bases; bases outside gene matches: 4. The CDR3 consists of 12 residues. In DNA, the CDR3 is TGCAGCGTCCTAACAGGGGGCACTGAAGCTTTCTTT. Its protein is CSVLTGGTEAFF.

The chain has TRBV5-1 and TRBJ2-5, with TRBD1 identical over 8 bases. Trimming cost V 4 bases and J 5 bases; bases outside gene matches: 7. The germline CDR1 and CDR2 sequences are SGHRS and YFSETQ. The length of the CDR3 is 14 residues. CDR3 in amino acids: CASSAGGEIETQYF. The CDR3 region has the DNA TGCGCCAGCAGCGCAGGGGGCGAGATTGAGACCCAGTACTTC.

The chain links TRBV10-1 to TRBJ1-1; D is unresolved. Germline assignment: CDR1 WNHNN and CDR2 SYGVQD (reference sequence). Trimming took 6 bases from V and 9 from J, leaving 20 bases between them. This CDR3 has 14 amino acids. The CDR3: CASRKSRGGEQAFF. The CDR3 DNA reads TGCGCCAGCAGAAAGAGCCGCGGTGGAGAACAAGCTTTCTTT.

The V gene is TRBV30, the J gene TRBJ1-1; maybe TRBD1 (6 bases). The CDR3 consists of 13 residues. CDR1 and CDR2 from the germline V gene are GTSNPN and SVGIG (reference sequence). Trimming took off 3 bases at V and 7 bases at J, with 15 bases between the two ends. The CDR3 nucleotides read TGTGCCTGGAGCCCCGAGGGACAACTTGAAGCTTTCTTT. Its protein is CAWSPEGQLEAFF.

This chain connects TRBV3-1 (or the pseudogene TRBV3-2) to TRBJ2-5; 14 bases are a match to TRBD2. This CDR3 spans 18 amino acids. Looked up from germline, CDR1 is LGHDT and CDR2 is YNNKEL (reference sequence). V shed 3 bases and J 4 bases; nucleotides not matched to a gene: 10. CDR3 bases: TGTGCCAGCAGCCACCGGCGAACCGGACTAGCGGGGGGAGAGACCCAGTACTTC. Its translation: CASSHRRTGLAGGETQYF.

This chain joins TRBV5-4 and TRBJ1-2, with D unresolved. The CDR3 is 14 amino acids. Germline values: CDR1 SGHNT, CDR2 YYREEE (reference sequence). Trimming shortened V by 4 bases and J by 2 bases, and 12 bases separated the two germline ends. The CDR3 coding sequence is TGTGCCAGCAGCGAGCGCGGGCAGAACTATGGCTACACCTTC. Translation: CASSERGQNYGYTF.

This clone was observed once. The chain couples TRBV6-5 to TRBJ1-2; D might be TRBD1 (5 bases). V was clipped by 5 bases and J by 2 bases, with 9 bases between them. This CDR3 is built from 13 residues. Germline CDR1 and CDR2: MNHEY and SVGAGI. CDR3 protein: CASSLQVNYGYTF. The CDR3 nucleotides are TGTGCCAGCAGTCTACAGGTCAACTATGGCTACACCTTC.

The CDR3 loop is CASSLRSGGEKLFF. DNA for the CDR3: TGTGCCAGCAGCTTACGGTCAGGGGGTGAAAAACTGTTTTTT. The chain has TRBV7-9 and TRBJ1-4; 7 nucleotides match TRBD1. Germline V gene lookup returns CDR1 SEHNR and CDR2 FQNEAQ (reference sequence). With V trimmed by 2 bases and J by 7 bases, 4 bases remained unmatched. CDR3 length: 14 amino acids.

The chain's CDR3 is CASSLRTGGSSNEKLFF. The DNA of the CDR3 is TGTGCCAGCAGCCTCCGGACAGGGGGCTCTTCTAATGAAAAACTGTTTTTT. The chain carries TRBV7-9 and TRBJ1-4; 11 nucleotides match TRBD1. From germline, CDR1 is SEHNR and CDR2 FQNEAQ (reference sequence). The length of the CDR3 is 17 residues. Losses at the gene ends were 5 bases for V and 3 bases for J; bases not matched to a gene: 8.

The DNA of the CDR3 is TGTGCCTGGAGTCTGGCTTACAATCAGCCCCAGCATTTT. Translating it yields CAWSLAYNQPQHF. The chain is built from TRBV30 and TRBJ1-5; no clear D. Germline loops: CDR1 GTSNPN, CDR2 SVGIG (reference sequence). V dropped 2 bases and J dropped 3 bases, with 8 bases sitting between them. The CDR3 has 13 amino acids.